This TCR beta chain was retrieved from a study of cytomegalovirus exposure and HLA in healthy donors. Study-wide results and caveats: Being productive about 87% or about 30% of the time was typical of most TCR beta V segments in an earlier analysis. Cytomegalovirus-associated status was assigned to approximately 160 TCR beta chains.

Germline-derived CDR1 and CDR2 are SGHVS and FQNEAQ. CDR3 length: 18 residues. V trimming: 5 bases; J trimming: 2 bases; junction bases outside the gene matches: 13. 60 Vbeta and 13 Jbeta primers were used in PCR. The protocol was immunoSEQ multiplex PCR, while the TCRdb copy is restricted to in-frame clones and leaves out a portion. The data contain 120,000 or so clones, about 80% of them seen just once; the ten biggest clones take up about 2%. A remark on this clone: As yet, its antigen is unknown.

V is TRBV7-8 and J is TRBJ1-5; 9 bases match TRBD1. The sequence came from a man between 18 and 35 years old in good health and CMV-seronegative. Material for sequencing was PBMCs. The chain's CDR3 is CASSHGTGMWFGNQPQHF. Here the CDR3 DNA reads TGTGCCAGCAGCCACGGGACAGGGATGTGGTTTGGCAATCAGCCCCAGCATTTT.